Listed here are 29 T cell receptor beta chains from one sample, sequenced in a study of T cell responses to AZD1222 COVID-19 vaccine (dated by TCRdb to the early 2020s). Library generation was performed with the immunoSEQ multiplex PCR assay. The immuneACCESS repertoire file appears here via TCRdb, limited to in-frame rearrangements. These files lack a portion of the clones; in checked studies, under half of the deficit traces to unresolved V genes, and the cause of the others is not known. The sample has 120,000 to 150,000 clones on record, 92% of them singletons. The ten most abundant clones make up 9.3% of the sample. In the paper's terms, the time point label means: about 28 days (+/-7) after the second vaccine dose. Specimen: peripheral blood, collected 28 days after the second AZD1222 dose. All receptors come from an adult who received the AZD1222 COVID-19 vaccine.

The chain carries TRBV7-9 and TRBJ1-2, with no clear D. There are 11 residues in the CDR3. V was clipped by 8 bases and J by 7 bases, with 11 bases between them. Germline V gene lookup returns CDR1 SEHNR and CDR2 FQNEAQ (reference sequence). Written as DNA, the CDR3 is TGTGCCAGCTCAAACACCGCTGGCTACACCTTC. This gives the protein CASSNTAGYTF.

This clone was found once. The chain couples TRBV28 to TRBJ1-3; no clear D gene. Germline CDR1 MDHEN, CDR2 SYDVKM. CDR3 length equals 14 residues. V lost 6 bases, J lost 0 bases, and 9 bases lay in between. The CDR3 DNA reads as TGTGCCAGCAGCCTCACAGTCTCTGGAAACACCATATATTTT. It yields the protein CASSLTVSGNTIYF.

The V gene is TRBV28, the J gene TRBJ2-2; 7 bases agree with TRBD2. V shed 8 bases, J shed 0 bases, and the junction held 6 bases outside the gene matches. This CDR3 has 15 residues. Germline V gives CDR1 MDHEN, CDR2 SYDVKM. Here the CDR3 reads CASGPSGANTGELFF. CDR3 sequence (DNA): TGTGCCAGCGGACCGAGCGGGGCGAACACCGGGGAGCTGTTTTTT.

This clone appeared a single time. The chain carries TRBV29-1 and TRBJ2-3; D might be TRBD2 (5 bases). Trimming left V 4 bases short and J 4 bases short, with 15 bases between. Germline assignment: CDR1 SQVTM and CDR2 ANQGSEA. CDR3 length: 14 amino acids. The CDR3: CSVVGLKGADTQYF. The CDR3 DNA is TGCAGCGTTGTCGGACTCAAGGGTGCAGATACGCAGTATTTT.

The CDR3 DNA is TGTGCCATCAGTGGACAGAGCTCTGGAAACACCATATATTTT. It specifies CAISGQSSGNTIYF. This chain connects TRBV10-3 to TRBJ1-3; possible D gene TRBD1, 5 bases. Germline V gives CDR1 ENHRY, CDR2 SYGVKD. Deletions cut 4 bases from V and 0 bases from J, with 7 bases between. The CDR3 has 14 amino acids.

The rearrangement joins TRBV6-1 to TRBJ2-2; TRBD2 matches 9 bases. The germline V gene has CDR1 MNHNS and CDR2 SASEGT. V was pared by 3 bases and J by 6 bases, with 5 bases of the junction left unmatched. The CDR3 contains 15 residues. Here the CDR3 reads CASSDSGSNAGELFF. In DNA form, the CDR3 reads TGTGCCAGCAGTGATAGCGGGAGTAACGCCGGGGAGCTGTTTTTT.

The J gene is TRBJ2-3, the V gene TRBV27; D could derive from TRBD1 or TRBD2 (6 bases each). The V gene's germline CDR1 is MNHEY and CDR2 SMNVEV (reference sequence). Trimming removed 8 bases at V and 3 bases at J, with 15 bases between. The CDR3 loop spans 14 amino acids. In DNA, the CDR3 is TGTGCCAGCCTTAGGAGGGGGAAAACAGATACGCAGTATTTT. The encoded protein is CASLRRGKTDTQYF.

The V and J genes are TRBV6-6 and TRBJ1-1; D uncertain. The CDR3 sequence is 15 residues long. V lost 6 bases and J lost 2, with 16 bases in between. Per germline, CDR1 MNHNY and CDR2 SVGAGI (reference sequence). CDR3 amino acids: CASSPLGLVNTEAFF. In DNA, the CDR3 is TGTGCCAGCAGCCCCCTTGGGTTGGTAAACACTGAAGCTTTCTTT.

The genes are TRBV19 and TRBJ1-6, with D perhaps TRBD1 (6 bases). This CDR3 comprises 16 residues. V shed 6 bases and J shed 6 bases, with 18 bases lying between them. The germline CDR1 and CDR2 sequences are LNHDA and SQIVND (reference sequence). CDR3 protein: CASSSGAGRGNSPLHF. The CDR3 DNA reads as TGTGCCAGTAGCTCCGGGGCGGGCAGGGGTAATTCACCCCTCCACTTT.

V gene TRBV13 combines with J gene TRBJ1-1; the match to TRBD1 covers 9 bases. Per germline, CDR1 PRHDT and CDR2 FYEKMQ (reference sequence). The trim removed 5 bases at V and 4 bases at J, leaving 5 bases unmatched. CDR3 length: 14 amino acids. The CDR3 sequence is CASSRQGGGTEAFF. The DNA of the CDR3 is TGTGCCAGCAGCCGACAGGGGGGCGGCACTGAAGCTTTCTTT.

In nucleotides, the CDR3 is TGTGCCAGCAGTCCGGACAGGGTACGGCACTATGGCTACACCTTC. Its translation is CASSPDRVRHYGYTF. V and J are TRBV28 and TRBJ1-2, with TRBD1 matching over 8 bases. The CDR3 runs 15 residues. Germline V lookup: CDR1 MDHEN, CDR2 SYDVKM. The ends lost 5 bases at V and 3 bases at J; junction bases unmatched: 8.

This chain's CDR3 is CASSSRGGYTF. The CDR3 DNA reads as TGTGCCAGCAGTTCCCGGGGTGGCTACACCTTC. V usage is TRBV28 and J usage is TRBJ1-2, with D unresolved. The length of the CDR3 is 11 residues. Germline V gives CDR1 MDHEN, CDR2 SYDVKM. V lost 4 bases and J 7 bases, leaving 7 bases between the germline ends.

The chain joins TRBV19 to TRBJ1-1, with 7 bases fitting TRBD1. In germline, CDR1 is LNHDA, CDR2 SQIVND (reference sequence). This CDR3 region has 15 residues. V trimming: 6 bases; J trimming: 4 bases; junction bases outside the gene matches: 11. The chain's CDR3 is CASRELIQGSTEAFF. As DNA, the CDR3 is TGTGCCAGTAGGGAACTGATACAGGGGAGCACTGAAGCTTTCTTT.

The genes are TRBV28 and TRBJ2-1; no clear D. The CDR3 runs 11 residues. CDR1 MDHEN and CDR2 SYDVKM come from the germline V gene. Trimming left V 3 bases short and J 7 bases short, with 4 bases between. DNA for the CDR3: TGTGCCAGCAGTTTGAGTAATGAGCAGTTCTTC. Its protein product is CASSLSNEQFF.

The V gene is TRBV3-1 (or the pseudogene TRBV3-2), the J gene TRBJ2-2; possibly TRBD2 for D (5 bases). The CDR3 covers 15 residues. Trimming removed 4 bases from V and 5 bases from J, with 14 bases in between. Looked up from germline, CDR1 is LGHDT and CDR2 is YNNKEL (reference sequence). CDR3 loop: CASSLVSPGTGELFF. The CDR3, as DNA: TGTGCCAGCAGCCTCGTTTCCCCGGGAACCGGGGAGCTGTTTTTT.

This clone was observed once. The gene calls are TRBV5-1 and TRBJ2-5; TRBD1 matches 9 bases. CDR1 and CDR2 (germline): SGHRS, YFSETQ. J gave up 5 bases and V 3 bases, and 8 bases lay outside the gene matches. This CDR3 has 15 residues. CDR3 region: CASSSFPGTGETQYF. CDR3 in DNA: TGCGCCAGCAGCTCGTTCCCGGGGACAGGGGAGACCCAGTACTTC.

The CDR3 protein is CASSTTGSYTEAFF. CDR3 DNA: TGTGCCAGTAGCACGACGGGGTCGTACACTGAAGCTTTCTTT. V gene TRBV19 combines with J gene TRBJ1-1, with D unresolved. CDR1 is LNHDA, CDR2 SQIVND, per germline (reference sequence). This CDR3 has 14 amino acids. The V end was cut by 6 bases, the J end by 3 bases, with 14 bases between.

The chain uses TRBV5-6 and TRBJ2-1; no clear D. From germline, CDR1 is SGHDT and CDR2 YYEEEE. This CDR3 is 12 amino acids long. V gave up 3 bases and J gave up 3 bases, with 4 bases separating them. The DNA of the CDR3 is TGTGCCAGCAGCTCCGACTACAATGAGCAGTTCTTC. Protein product: CASSSDYNEQFF.

This rearrangement joins TRBV6-5 to TRBJ2-3, with 10 nucleotides matching TRBD2. Germline CDR1 MNHEY, CDR2 SVGAGI. The CDR3 has 16 residues. J gave up 1 base and V 0 bases, and 1 base lay outside the gene matches. For the CDR3, the DNA is TGTGCCAGCAGTTACTCGGGGACTAGCGGCACAGATACGCAGTATTTT. Its translation: CASSYSGTSGTDTQYF.

The gene calls are TRBV5-1 and TRBJ2-3; 7 bases align to TRBD1. The CDR3 covers 16 residues. Germline assignment: CDR1 SGHRS and CDR2 YFSETQ. J lost 1 base, V lost 2 bases, and 7 bases had no gene match. As DNA, the CDR3 is TGCGCCAGCAGCTTAAGTCCCCAGGGGGGCACAGATACGCAGTATTTT. It yields the protein CASSLSPQGGTDTQYF.

The chain combines TRBV15 with TRBJ2-1; 7 nucleotides agree with TRBD2. The CDR3 extends over 14 amino acids. V lost 0 bases and J lost 10; bases outside the gene matches: 6. Germline V gene sequence: CDR1 LNHNV, CDR2 YYDKDF (reference sequence). CDR3 amino acids: CATSRDGRGNEQFF. In DNA form, the CDR3 reads TGTGCCACCAGCAGAGATGGGCGGGGGAACGAGCAGTTCTTC.

V is TRBV15 and J is TRBJ1-2, with a possible D match to TRBD1 (5 bases). Germline V gene sequence: CDR1 LNHNV, CDR2 YYDKDF (reference sequence). The CDR3 has 13 residues. The germline V and J ends were trimmed by 0 bases and 10 bases, with 12 bases remaining between them. DNA of the CDR3: TGTGCCACCAGCAGAGATCGGGAGGGGTACTACACCTTC. Translation: CATSRDREGYYTF.

V and J are TRBV9 and TRBJ2-2, with D possibly matching TRBD1 (6 bases). V lost 4 bases to trimming and J lost 1 base, with 11 bases between them. Looked up from germline, CDR1 is SGDLS and CDR2 is YYNGEE. This CDR3 is 15 amino acids long. The CDR3 loop reads CASSTGQRNTGELFF. The CDR3, as DNA: TGTGCCAGCAGCACAGGACAGAGGAACACCGGGGAGCTGTTTTTT.

This sequence joins TRBV19 and TRBJ2-3; D call uncertain. Germline lookup yields CDR1 LNHDA and CDR2 SQIVND (reference sequence). Trimming pared 6 bases from V and 2 bases from J, leaving 9 bases between. This CDR3 spans 13 amino acids. In DNA form, the CDR3 reads TGTGCCAGTAGAGAAGGAACCACAGATACGCAGTATTTT. Protein: CASREGTTDTQYF.

The J gene is TRBJ1-5, the V gene TRBV19; 7 bases align to TRBD1. This CDR3 is 16 amino acids long. The germline V gene has CDR1 LNHDA and CDR2 SQIVND (reference sequence). V shed 4 bases, J shed 3 bases, and the junction held 9 bases outside the gene matches. For the CDR3, the DNA is TGTGCCAGTAGTACCTACCGAGACAGGGTCAATCAGCCCCAGCATTTT. Protein: CASSTYRDRVNQPQHF.

This sequence joins TRBV27 and TRBJ2-7, with TRBD2 as a possible D gene (7 bases). Trimming removed 6 bases at V and 4 bases at J, with 22 bases between. The length of the CDR3 is 16 residues. Per germline, CDR1 MNHEY and CDR2 SMNVEV (reference sequence). The CDR3 loop is CASSPDSPRGGYEQYF. In nucleotides, the CDR3 is TGTGCCAGCAGCCCAGACAGTCCTAGGGGGGGATACGAGCAGTACTTC.

This clone has a handful of counts. CDR3 bases: TGCGCCAGCATGGAGATTTCCACTGAAGCTTTCTTT. This translates into CASMEISTEAFF. The chain recombines TRBV10-2 with TRBJ1-1; D is uncertain. V was pared by 7 bases and J by 4 bases, with 10 bases between. This CDR3 comprises 12 residues. In germline, CDR1 is WSHSY, CDR2 SAAADI.

The chain uses TRBV27 and TRBJ2-1; the D gene is possibly TRBD2 (6 bases). CDR3 length: 16 amino acids. V was pared by 0 bases and J by 7 bases, with 16 bases between. Germline CDR1 is MNHEY and CDR2 is SMNVEV (reference sequence). The chain's CDR3 is CASSLSGFGRENEQFF. The CDR3 DNA follows: TGTGCCAGCAGTTTATCGGGATTCGGGAGAGAAAATGAGCAGTTCTTC.

The chain has TRBV5-1 and TRBJ1-1, with D uncertain. Germline V gives CDR1 SGHRS, CDR2 YFSETQ. Trimming left V 4 bases short and J 4 bases short, with 17 bases between. This CDR3 is built from 15 residues. The CDR3 loop is CASSEPGQRGTEAFF. Here the CDR3 DNA reads TGCGCCAGCAGCGAGCCAGGCCAGCGGGGCACTGAAGCTTTCTTT.